The 25 T cell receptor beta chains below come from one sample, sequenced in a study of blood T cell repertoires in COVID-19. Clones were sequenced by immunoSEQ multiplex PCR, and TCRdb holds only the in-frame ones, with some missing. The sample yields around 65,000 clones, approximately 86% seen once. Source material: peripheral blood. Receptors originate from a human donor in a cohort sampled during active COVID-19.

The V call is TRBV7-9, the J call TRBJ2-5; 9 positions match TRBD2. The CDR3 covers 15 residues. Trimming at V came to 1 base and at J to 3 bases, leaving 3 bases not matched to a gene. Germline CDR1 and CDR2: SEHNR and FQNEAQ (reference sequence). The CDR3 coding sequence is TGTGCCAGCAGCTTAGGGGCTAGCGGGAAAGAGACCCAGTACTTC. This sequence encodes CASSLGASGKETQYF.

This chain's CDR3 is CASSYRGSTNEKLFF. CDR3 nucleotides: TGTGCCAGCAGTTACCGGGGTTCAACTAATGAAAAACTGTTTTTT. The chain carries TRBV6-5 and TRBJ1-4; the D is unclear. CDR1 MNHEY and CDR2 SVGAGI come from the germline V gene. The CDR3 totals 15 residues. V was pared by 2 bases and J by 0 bases, with 7 bases between.

In this sample, this clone turned up once. The chain links TRBV2 to TRBJ2-7; 10 positions agree with TRBD2. CDR3 length: 17 residues. Trimming at V came to 4 bases and at J to 0 bases, leaving 9 bases not matched to a gene. Germline V gives CDR1 SNHLY, CDR2 FYNNEI. CDR3: CASSGWGSGRTSYEQYF. For the CDR3, the DNA is TGTGCCAGCAGTGGATGGGGTAGCGGGAGGACCTCCTACGAGCAGTACTTC.

The chain combines TRBV15 with TRBJ1-1; possible D gene TRBD1, 5 bases. Germline V lookup: CDR1 LNHNV, CDR2 YYDKDF (reference sequence). The CDR3 loop spans 13 amino acids. V was pared by 7 bases and J by 3 bases, with 12 bases between. The CDR3 loop reads CATTRGGDTEAFF. As DNA, the CDR3 is TGTGCCACCACCCGGGGAGGGGACACTGAAGCTTTCTTT. Using reference TRBV15 and TRBJ1-1 for the parts outside the CDR3, the full variable domain is DAMVIQNPRYQVTQFGKPVTLSCSQTLNHNVMYWYQQKSSQAPKLLFHYYDKDFNNEADTPDNFQSRRPNTSFCFLDIRSPGLGDTAMYLCATTRGGDTEAFFGQGTRLTVV.

Only one count was recorded for this clone. The chain links TRBV18 to TRBJ1-2; D is ambiguous. Germline CDR1 reads KGHSH; CDR2 reads LQKENI. Trimming took off 2 bases at V and 2 bases at J, with 6 bases between the two ends. This CDR3 is 13 amino acids long. CDR3 nucleotides: TGTGCCAGCTCACCAAGAGAGAACTATGGCTACACCTTC. This translates into CASSPRENYGYTF. Supplemented by reference TRBV18 and TRBJ1-2, the full variable domain reads NAGVMQNPRHLVRRRGQEARLRCSPMKGHSHVYWYRQLPEEGLKFMVYLQKENIIDESGMPKERFSAEFPKEGPSILRIQQVVRGDSAAYFCASSPRENYGYTFGSGTRLTVV.

The CDR3 is CASSSSGRRETQYF. CDR3 sequence (DNA): TGCGCCAGCAGTTCTAGCGGGAGGAGGGAGACCCAGTACTTC. The rearrangement joins TRBV10-1 to TRBJ2-5; 11 bases are shared with TRBD2. Germline CDR1 is WNHNN and CDR2 is SYGVQD (reference sequence). J gave up 5 bases and V 5 bases, and 4 bases lay outside the gene matches. The CDR3 consists of 14 residues.

This chain joins TRBV28 and TRBJ1-2; D might be TRBD1 (5 bases). The germline V and J ends were trimmed by 6 bases and 4 bases, with 15 bases remaining between them. CDR1 is MDHEN, CDR2 SYDVKM, per germline. The CDR3 consists of 14 residues. The CDR3 sequence is CASRKAGGGYGYTF. CDR3 bases: TGTGCCAGCAGAAAGGCGGGGGGAGGCTATGGCTACACCTTC.

J is TRBJ2-3 and V is TRBV7-7; D might be TRBD2 (5 bases). The CDR3 sequence is 15 residues long. Germline V gives CDR1 SSHAT, CDR2 FNYEAQ (reference sequence). Trimming took off 2 bases at V and 0 bases at J, with 9 bases between the two ends. CDR3 sequence: CASSLSGGSTDTQYF. The DNA for the CDR3 is TGTGCCAGCAGCTTATCCGGCGGGAGCACAGATACGCAGTATTTT. Full variable domain (remainder filled in from reference TRBV7-7 and TRBJ2-3): GAGVSQSPRYKVTKRGQDVTLRCDPISSHATLYWYQQALGQGPEFLTYFNYEAQPDKSGLPSDRFSAERPEGSISTLTIQRTEQRDSAMYRCASSLSGGSTDTQYFGPGTRLTVL.

This clone was detected ten times or more. This chain links TRBV27 with TRBJ2-5; 10 positions match TRBD1. The CDR3 totals 15 residues. V lost 2 bases, J lost 4 bases, and 4 bases stayed unmatched. The V gene's germline CDR1 is MNHEY and CDR2 SMNVEV (reference sequence). CDR3 sequence: CASSLRTGGRETQYF. The CDR3 DNA is TGTGCCAGCAGTTTAAGGACAGGGGGGAGAGAGACCCAGTACTTC.

The chain couples TRBV5-4 to TRBJ2-2, with TRBD1 identical over 8 bases. CDR1 SGHNT and CDR2 YYREEE come from the germline V gene (reference sequence). The CDR3 is made up of 14 amino acids. V gave up 8 bases and J gave up 3 bases; unmatched junction bases: 6. CDR3: CASVRGQDTGELFF. CDR3 DNA sequence: TGTGCCAGTGTCAGGGGGCAGGACACCGGGGAGCTGTTTTTT.

J is TRBJ2-3 and V is TRBV14, with D possibly matching TRBD1 (5 bases). This CDR3 has 12 amino acids. CDR1 SGHDN and CDR2 FVKESK come from the germline V gene. Trimming took off 6 bases at V and 3 bases at J, with 7 bases between the two ends. In nucleotides, the CDR3 is TGTGCCAGCAGTCCAGGGACAGATACGCAGTATTTT. As protein: CASSPGTDTQYF.

The V call is TRBV2, the J call TRBJ2-7; tentative D call: TRBD1 (5 bases). The germline V and J ends were trimmed by 5 bases and 3 bases, with 8 bases remaining between them. The germline V gene encodes CDR1 SNHLY and CDR2 FYNNEI. The CDR3 covers 12 residues. This CDR3 is CASSLTVYEQYF. DNA of the CDR3: TGTGCCAGCAGTCTGACAGTCTACGAGCAGTACTTC.

The J gene is TRBJ2-6, the V gene TRBV28; the D gene is possibly TRBD1 (5 bases). Trimming cost V 7 bases and J 0 bases, with 10 bases left between them. Germline V gene data show CDR1 as MDHEN and CDR2 as SYDVKM. This CDR3 spans 15 amino acids. The CDR3 loop reads CASKGKSSGANVLTF. CDR3 DNA: TGTGCCAGCAAGGGGAAATCCTCTGGGGCCAACGTCCTGACTTTC.

This sequence joins TRBV12-5 and TRBJ2-3; D call uncertain. Germline CDR1 and CDR2: LGHNT and FRNRAP. Trimming took 4 bases from V and 7 from J, leaving 9 bases between them. The CDR3 is 12 amino acids. The CDR3 sequence is CASGWVENTQYF. CDR3 bases: TGTGCTAGTGGTTGGGTGGAGAATACGCAGTATTTT.

The rearrangement joins TRBV11-2 to TRBJ2-3; TRBD2 matches at 8 bases. CDR3 length: 15 amino acids. CDR1 and CDR2 from the germline V gene are SGHAT and FQNNGV. The V segment lost 5 bases and the J segment 0 bases; nucleotides outside the gene matches: 4. The CDR3 DNA reads as TGTGCCAGCAGCCCGCGGGGGGCTAGCACAGATACGCAGTATTTT. Translation gives CASSPRGASTDTQYF.

This chain uses TRBV10-2 with TRBJ1-5, with 8 bases identical to TRBD1. This CDR3 spans 15 amino acids. Germline CDR1 reads WSHSY; CDR2 reads SAAADI. V shed 6 bases, J shed 7 bases, and the junction held 11 bases outside the gene matches. This chain's CDR3 is CASRADRAGGQPQHF. The CDR3 nucleotides are TGCGCCAGCAGAGCGGACAGGGCTGGGGGACAGCCCCAGCATTTT.

The J gene is TRBJ2-1, the V gene TRBV6-4; 10 bases map to TRBD1. CDR1 and CDR2 from the germline V gene are MRHNA and SNTAGT. This CDR3 is 15 amino acids long. J lost 9 bases, V lost 0 bases, and 5 bases had no gene match. The CDR3 bases are TGTGCCAGCAGTGACTCGAGGACAGGGGGGTCTGAGCAGTTCTTC. Protein sequence: CASSDSRTGGSEQFF.

This clone appeared once. The V call is TRBV27, the J call TRBJ2-7, with D perhaps TRBD2 (5 bases). The CDR3 covers 15 residues. V was clipped by 5 bases and J by 1 base, with 15 bases between them. The germline CDR1 and CDR2 sequences are MNHEY and SMNVEV (reference sequence). CDR3 protein: CASSPLRGGSYEQYF. CDR3 sequence (DNA): TGTGCCAGCAGTCCCCTCCGAGGAGGATCCTACGAGCAGTACTTC.

This clone was found once. The chain carries TRBV19 and TRBJ1-5, with D possibly TRBD1 on 6 matching bases. Trimming removed 4 bases at V and 11 bases at J, with 18 bases between. In germline, CDR1 is LNHDA, CDR2 SQIVND (reference sequence). This CDR3 region has 14 residues. The CDR3 DNA follows: TGTGCCAGTAGTACTTCCCACAGGGTTTGGTCCCAGCATTTT. Translating it yields CASSTSHRVWSQHF.

The chain joins TRBV27 to TRBJ1-2; D remains unclear. Germline assignment: CDR1 MNHEY and CDR2 SMNVEV (reference sequence). The CDR3 has 14 amino acids. Deletions cut 5 bases from V and 3 bases from J, with 13 bases between. This chain's CDR3 is CASSLLGSDYGYTF. CDR3 DNA: TGTGCCAGCAGTCTCCTGGGGAGTGACTATGGCTACACCTTC.

This rearrangement joins TRBV5-1 to TRBJ2-1; 14 nucleotides line up with TRBD2. Per the germline V gene, CDR1 is SGHRS and CDR2 is YFSETQ. The V gene end was trimmed by 2 bases and the J gene end by 7 bases; junction bases not matched to a gene: 8. CDR3 length: 17 amino acids. DNA of the CDR3: TGCGCCAGCAGCTTCCTGGGACTAGCGGGAGTAGGAAATGAGCAGTTCTTC. It translates to CASSFLGLAGVGNEQFF.

Only one count was recorded for this clone. The chain couples TRBV4-1 to TRBJ2-7; tentatively, D is TRBD1 (6 bases). The V gene's germline CDR1 is MGHRA and CDR2 YSYEKL. Trimming removed 3 bases from V and 0 bases from J, with 15 bases in between. The CDR3 totals 16 residues. CDR3 in DNA: TGCGCCAGCAGCCAGGCAGACAGGACCAGCTCCTACGAGCAGTACTTC. The encoded protein is CASSQADRTSSYEQYF.

This sequence joins TRBV18 and TRBJ2-2; TRBD1 aligns across 7 bases. V lost 4 bases to trimming and J lost 4 bases; unmatched junction nucleotides: 3. From germline, CDR1 is KGHSH and CDR2 LQKENI. The CDR3 is 14 residues long. DNA for the CDR3: TGTGCCAGCTCACGGGACAGCAGCACCGGGGAGCTGTTTTTT. Translating gives CASSRDSSTGELFF.

The chain uses TRBV9 and TRBJ1-1; no clear D. CDR1 is SGDLS and CDR2 is YYNGEE in the germline V gene. V was trimmed by 3 bases and J by 0 bases, leaving 12 bases between them. The CDR3 is 15 residues long. As DNA, the CDR3 is TGTGCCAGCAGCGCCGAAGGGAGCATGAACACTGAAGCTTTCTTT. It encodes CASSAEGSMNTEAFF.

The V gene is TRBV11-1, the J gene TRBJ2-7; D is uncertain. CDR1 and CDR2 (germline): SGHAT, FQDESV (reference sequence). The CDR3 covers 14 residues. Trimming left V 6 bases short and J 0 bases short, with 12 bases between. The CDR3 sequence: CASRRSVGSYEQYF. The CDR3 DNA reads as TGTGCCAGCAGGAGGTCGGTGGGCTCCTACGAGCAGTACTTC.